This T cell receptor (beta chain) was sequenced during a study of blood T cell repertoires in COVID-19. At the level of the study: Samples taken during acute and convalescent COVID-19 were collected in the United States, Italy and Spain. Nucleic acid was either cDNA or gDNA, and it came from T cells, B-cell-depleted T cells, or PBMCs.

Authors' data handling: It was from reference gene primer amplification that nucleated cell counts were estimated. Profiled with immunoSEQ multiplex PCR; TCRdb holds only in-frame clones, not every one. D and trimming were read from the DNA, whereas the V and J calls and clone size are those reported in that table. Among more than 55,000 clones listed, 86% were seen once. The CDR3 is 16 amino acids. From germline, CDR1 is SGHAT and CDR2 FQNNGV. V lost 6 bases to trimming and J lost 6 bases, with 21 bases between them. The J gene is TRBJ2-1, the V gene TRBV11-2; D perhaps matches TRBD2 (5 bases). The sequence was obtained from a woman over 75 with acute or convalescent COVID-19. Sequenced material: peripheral blood. The CDR3 loop is CASRQNVGSGFNEQFF. The CDR3, as DNA: TGTGCCAGCAGACAGAACGTGGGGAGCGGCTTCAATGAGCAGTTCTTC.